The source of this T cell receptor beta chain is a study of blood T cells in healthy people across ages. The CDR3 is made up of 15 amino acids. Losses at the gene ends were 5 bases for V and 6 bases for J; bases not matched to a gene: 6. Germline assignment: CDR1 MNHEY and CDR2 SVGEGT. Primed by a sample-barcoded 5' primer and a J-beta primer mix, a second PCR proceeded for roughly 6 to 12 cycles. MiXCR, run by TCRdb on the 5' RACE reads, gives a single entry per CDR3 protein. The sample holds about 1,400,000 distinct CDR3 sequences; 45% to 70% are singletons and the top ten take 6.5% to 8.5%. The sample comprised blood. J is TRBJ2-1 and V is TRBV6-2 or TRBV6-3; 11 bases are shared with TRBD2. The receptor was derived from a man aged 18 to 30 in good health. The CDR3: CASSPTSGSPNEQFF. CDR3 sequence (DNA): TGTGCCAGCAGTCCTACTAGCGGGAGTCCCAATGAGCAGTTCTTC.